The 20 T cell receptor beta chains below all came from one sample that was sequenced in a study of early T cells in non-severe SARS-CoV-2 infection (dated by TCRdb to the early 2020s). Receptor amplification or capture employed 5' RACE. TCRdb lists the instrument as NextSeq 500. In-frame beta chains were kept once TCRdb had trimmed the public reads at Q25 with fastp and called clones with MiXCR. Rows with a matching CDR3 protein are joined into one entry that keeps the most common DNA and genes. The sample profile shows 60,000 to 65,000 distinct CDR3 sequences; 7% to 9.5% of them were found once. The ten largest clonotypes hold 13% of the sample. The sequences come from whole blood, collected at baseline. All receptors come from an adult who was a healthcare worker with PCR-confirmed SARS-CoV-2 infection or an uninfected control (not recorded which).

The V and J genes are TRBV3-1 and TRBJ1-1; the D gene is possibly TRBD1 (5 bases). The ends were cut back, 0 bases at V and 3 bases at J, with 11 bases in the middle. This CDR3 contains 15 residues. The germline gives CDR1 LGHDT, CDR2 YNNKEL (reference sequence). The CDR3 loop reads CASSQEVWGYTEAFF. As DNA, the CDR3 is TGTGCCAGCAGCCAAGAGGTATGGGGGTACACTGAAGCTTTCTTT.

V gene TRBV10-3 combines with J gene TRBJ1-1; D remains unclear. CDR1 is ENHRY and CDR2 is SYGVKD in the germline V gene. The CDR3 has 14 residues. Trimming cost V 5 bases and J 5 bases, with 15 bases left between them. CDR3 protein: CAISQGWDKTEAFF. The CDR3 nucleotides read TGTGCCATCAGTCAAGGGTGGGATAAGACTGAAGCTTTCTTT.

The gene calls are TRBV11-2 and TRBJ1-4, with D possibly being TRBD1 (5 bases). Germline V gives CDR1 SGHAT, CDR2 FQNNGV. Trimming cost V 5 bases and J 11 bases, with 15 bases left between them. The CDR3 sequence is 13 residues long. The CDR3 DNA follows: TGTGCCAGCAGCCGAGGGACCCGAGAGAAACTGTTTTTT. Residues: CASSRGTREKLFF.

This clonotype was recorded many times. The V call is TRBV27, the J call TRBJ1-2, with 7 positions matching TRBD1. The germline V gene has CDR1 MNHEY and CDR2 SMNVEV (reference sequence). The V segment lost 5 bases and the J segment 5 bases; nucleotides outside the gene matches: 8. The CDR3 has 14 residues. The CDR3 DNA follows: TGTGCCAGCAGTCTTCAGGGGGTAAAATATGGCTACACCTTC. As protein: CASSLQGVKYGYTF.

In its sample, this clonotype was seen a few times. This chain links TRBV12-3 or TRBV12-4 with TRBJ2-7, with TRBD1 matching over 7 bases. The CDR3 spans 16 residues. With 5 bases clipped from V and 3 bases from J, the junction kept 13 bases outside the gene matches. DNA of the CDR3: TGTGCCAGCAGTGTCACCGGGACAGCGGTCCTCTACGAGCAGTACTTC. Its translation is CASSVTGTAVLYEQYF.

The chain joins TRBV9 to TRBJ2-7, with D perhaps TRBD1 (6 bases). Germline loops: CDR1 SGDLS, CDR2 YYNGEE. V gave up 3 bases and J gave up 0 bases, with 10 bases separating them. This CDR3 contains 14 residues. The CDR3 DNA reads as TGTGCCAGCAGCGCCAGACAGGCCTCCTACGAGCAGTACTTC. Its translation: CASSARQASYEQYF.

This clonotype was seen more than once but under ten times. The chain carries TRBV5-4 and TRBJ2-7; 7 bases agree with TRBD1. V was clipped by 0 bases and J by 3 bases; unmatched bases: 3. CDR1 is SGHNT and CDR2 is YYREEE in the germline V gene (reference sequence). CDR3 length: 14 amino acids. The CDR3 nucleotides read TGTGCCAGCAGCTTGGACCAGGGGGTCTACGAGCAGTACTTC. Translated, it gives CASSLDQGVYEQYF.

The rearrangement joins TRBV7-2 to TRBJ1-1; D uncertain. V lost 0 bases, J lost 5 bases, and 7 bases lay in between. The CDR3 covers 13 residues. Looked up from germline, CDR1 is SGHTA and CDR2 is FQGNSA. The CDR3 loop is CASSLAVRTEAFF. The CDR3, as DNA: TGTGCCAGCAGCTTAGCTGTGAGGACTGAAGCTTTCTTT.

The rearrangement links TRBV5-1 to TRBJ2-3, with unresolved D. V gave up 2 bases and J gave up 6 bases, with 13 bases separating them. Germline V gene data show CDR1 as SGHRS and CDR2 as YFSETQ. The CDR3 has 14 residues. The CDR3 loop reads CASSFLKTGDTQYF. The CDR3 DNA follows: TGCGCCAGCAGCTTTTTGAAAACTGGGGATACGCAGTATTTT.

This sequence joins TRBV7-9 and TRBJ2-3; D gene ambiguous. V was pared by 1 base and J by 7 bases, with 0 bases between. CDR1 is SEHNR, CDR2 FQNEAQ, per germline (reference sequence). The CDR3 runs 10 residues. The CDR3 bases are TGTGCCAGCAGCTTAGATACGCAGTATTTT. As protein: CASSLDTQYF.

This clonotype was observed a few times. V and J are TRBV7-9 and TRBJ1-5; 9 positions match TRBD1. The CDR3 contains 15 residues. The ends lost 5 bases at V and 7 bases at J; junction bases unmatched: 9. Germline loops: CDR1 SEHNR, CDR2 FQNEAQ (reference sequence). The chain's CDR3 is CASSLTGGVTQPQHF. Here the CDR3 DNA reads TGTGCCAGCAGCCTAACAGGGGGCGTCACGCAGCCCCAGCATTTT.

This chain uses TRBV5-1 with TRBJ2-3; 8 bases align to TRBD2. Germline CDR1 is SGHRS and CDR2 is YFSETQ. This CDR3 comprises 15 residues. Trimming took 5 bases from V and 1 from J; bases not matched to a gene: 6. The CDR3 nucleotides are TGCGCCAGCAGACGTAGCGGGATGGGCACAGATACGCAGTATTTT. It encodes CASRRSGMGTDTQYF. The full variable domain, completed using reference TRBV5-1 and TRBJ2-3, is KAGVTQTPRYLIKTRGQQVTLSCSPISGHRSVSWYQQTPGQGLQFLFEYFSETQRNKGNFPGRFSGRQFSNSRSEMNVSTLELGDSALYLCASRRSGMGTDTQYFGPGTRLTVL.

This clonotype was seen many times. The chain uses TRBV7-3 and TRBJ1-1; D is undetermined. Deletions cut 1 base from V and 8 bases from J, with 11 bases between. Germline V gene sequence: CDR1 SGHTA, CDR2 FQGTGA. The CDR3 runs to 13 residues. CDR3 loop: CASSLMPGSEAFF. The DNA for the CDR3 is TGTGCCAGCAGCTTAATGCCGGGGTCGGAAGCTTTCTTT. The variable domain in full, completed from reference TRBV7-3 and TRBJ1-1, reads GAGVSQTPSNKVTEKGKYVELRCDPISGHTALYWYRQSLGQGPEFLIYFQGTGAADDSGLPNDRFFAVRPEGSVSTLKIQRTERGDSAVYLCASSLMPGSEAFFGQGTRLTVV.

The V and J genes are TRBV7-9 and TRBJ2-3; 7 bases are shared with TRBD2. The CDR3 spans 14 residues. CDR1 is SEHNR and CDR2 is FQNEAQ in the germline V gene (reference sequence). J lost 2 bases, V lost 8 bases, and 7 bases had no gene match. CDR3 residues: CASLGLADTDTQYF. The CDR3 region has the DNA TGTGCCAGCCTGGGGCTAGCGGACACAGATACGCAGTATTTT.

The chain uses TRBV2 and TRBJ2-1; D remains ambiguous. This CDR3 spans 13 amino acids. Germline V gene data show CDR1 as SNHLY and CDR2 as FYNNEI. V gave up 1 base and J gave up 9 bases, with 10 bases separating them. CDR3 residues: CASSEDLPTEQFF. The CDR3 nucleotides read TGTGCCAGCAGTGAAGATCTGCCCACTGAGCAGTTCTTC.

The rearrangement joins TRBV7-6 to TRBJ1-6; D is undetermined. V dropped 7 bases and J dropped 0 bases, with 16 bases sitting between them. There are 17 residues in the CDR3. CDR1 is SGHVS and CDR2 is FNYEAQ in the germline V gene. The CDR3 loop reads CASTPSPPSSYNSPLHF. CDR3 DNA: TGTGCCAGCACCCCCAGCCCCCCGAGCTCCTATAATTCACCCCTCCACTTT.

This clonotype has ten or more counts. The chain joins TRBV11-2 to TRBJ1-4; D unclear. Germline V gene sequence: CDR1 SGHAT, CDR2 FQNNGV. This CDR3 has 14 residues. The V and J ends lost 1 base and 7 bases respectively, with 10 bases between them. Written as DNA, the CDR3 is TGTGCCAGCAGCTTAGGGCCAGTGGGTGAAAAACTGTTTTTT. Protein product: CASSLGPVGEKLFF.

The sample holds a few counts of this clonotype. The rearrangement joins TRBV11-1 to TRBJ2-3; no clear D. With 3 bases removed from V and 0 bases from J, the gap between germline ends came to 10 bases. This CDR3 is 15 amino acids long. Per the germline V gene, CDR1 is SGHAT and CDR2 is FQDESV (reference sequence). The CDR3 bases are TGTGCCAGCAGCTTTGGCCGCTTCAGCACAGATACGCAGTATTTT. This translates into CASSFGRFSTDTQYF.

In this sample, this clonotype turned up many times. CDR3 bases: TGTGCCAGCAGTTCGTCCGGGGCCAACGTCCTGACTTTC. It specifies CASSSSGANVLTF. The chain uses TRBV6-5 and TRBJ2-6; D gene uncertain. The CDR3 loop spans 13 amino acids. Trimming stripped 4 bases from V and 4 bases from J, with 5 bases between. Germline CDR1 and CDR2: MNHEY and SVGAGI.

This clonotype was seen ten or more times. The CDR3 spells CSVVAAIYGYTF. CDR3 in DNA: TGCAGCGTTGTGGCAGCCATCTATGGCTACACCTTC. The V gene is TRBV29-1, the J gene TRBJ1-2; D ambiguous. With 4 bases removed from V and 4 bases from J, the gap between germline ends came to 10 bases. The CDR3 is 12 residues long. Germline V gene data show CDR1 as SQVTM and CDR2 as ANQGSEA.